These T cell receptor beta chains were read from a single sample in a study of T cells after yellow fever vaccination. TCRdb passed the 5' RACE reads through MiXCR, listing each CDR3 protein once. The table shows about 400,000 distinct CDR3 sequences, with around 10% occurring only once. Here the sequenced sample was PBMCs, taken on the day of the first yellow fever vaccination. The receptors come from a man younger than 35 who received the YFV17D yellow fever vaccine. The CDR3 runs from the conserved cysteine through the conserved F or W. The order of the fields is J gene, clone size, V gene, D gene, CDR3 DNA, CDR3 protein. D genes are given only for firm matches. Clone sizes are given selectively: once, few, many, or a class where the clone is expanded.

TRBJ1-1 | NA | TRBV7-2 | TRBD1 | TGTGCCAGCAGCGCAAGACAGGGACGGGTCACTGAAGCTTTCTTT | CASSARQGRVTEAFF
TRBJ2-5 | NA | TRBV4-3 | TRBD2 | TGCGCCAGCAGCCAAGCTTCGGCTAGCGGACAAGAGACCCAGTACTTC | CASSQASASGQETQYF
TRBJ1-2 | NA | TRBV6-1 | NA | TGTGCCAGCAAGGGGGACACCTCTTGGGGCTACACCTTC | CASKGDTSWGYTF
TRBJ2-7 | many | TRBV9 | NA | TGTGCCAGCAGCGCTCAGACCGTCTCCGAGCAGTACTTC | CASSAQTVSEQYF
TRBJ1-1 | NA | TRBV7-2 | NA | TGTGCCAGCAGCTTAAGCGGGATGAACACTGAAGCTTTCTTT | CASSLSGMNTEAFF
TRBJ1-4 | few | TRBV5-1 | NA | TGCGCCAGCAGCTTCGACTACGCTAATGAAAAACTGTTTTTT | CASSFDYANEKLFF
TRBJ2-2 | few | TRBV4-2 | TRBD2 | TGTGCCAGCAGCCAGGAGCGGGGGGCGGATACCGGGGAGCTGTTTTTT | CASSQERGADTGELFF
TRBJ2-3 | few | TRBV6-6 | NA | TGTGCCAGCAGTTACATTCGGGATACGCAGTATTTT | CASSYIRDTQYF
TRBJ2-3 | few | TRBV12-3/TRBV12-4 | NA | TGTGCCAGCAGTTTTCAGGACGTAGATACGCAGTATTTT | CASSFQDVDTQYF
TRBJ2-5 | few | TRBV7-2 | NA | TGTGCCAGCGGCGCCTGGGGGGCTGGGGCGTTTGGAGAGACCCAGTACTTC | CASGAWGAGAFGETQYF
TRBJ2-2 | few | TRBV28 | TRBD1 | TGTGCCAGCGGTCGACAGGGGGCGGCCGGGGAGCTGTTTTTT | CASGRQGAAGELFF
TRBJ1-3 | NA | TRBV28 | NA | TGTGCCAGCAGTTCCCCCTCAGGGTTTTTCGGCACCATATATTTT | CASSSPSGFFGTIYF
TRBJ1-4 | many | TRBV4-2 | NA | TGTGCCAGCAGCCAAGAGCTACAGGGCTTTAATGAAAAACTGTTTTTT | CASSQELQGFNEKLFF
TRBJ2-3 | few | TRBV18 | TRBD1 | TGTGCCAGCTCACCCCGGACAGGGGGCTCAGATACGCAGTATTTT | CASSPRTGGSDTQYF
TRBJ2-2 | NA | TRBV5-1 | TRBD1 | TGCGCCAGCAGCCGATCCCCGGGACAGGGCACCGGGGAGCTGTTTTTT | CASSRSPGQGTGELFF
TRBJ1-6 | NA | TRBV6-1 | NA | TGTGCCAGCAGTCTAAGGGGAGTTAATTCACCCCTCCACTTT | CASSLRGVNSPLHF
TRBJ2-7 | NA | TRBV5-1 | TRBD1 | TGCGCCAGCAGCCTACTATCCGGGACAGCTTACTACGAGCAGTACTTC | CASSLLSGTAYYEQYF
TRBJ1-1 | many | TRBV12-3/TRBV12-4 | TRBD1 | TGTGCCAGCAGTTGGGGGACAGGGGCGGACACTGAAGCTTTCTTT | CASSWGTGADTEAFF
TRBJ2-2 | NA | TRBV9 | TRBD2 | TGTGCCAGCAGCGTAGGCGGGGGGGCCGGGGAGCTGTTTTTT | CASSVGGGAGELFF
TRBJ1-2 | NA | TRBV5-1 | NA | TGCGCCAGCAGCTGGGCCGGGGTTGGCTACACCTTC | CASSWAGVGYTF
TRBJ2-5 | few | TRBV19 | TRBD1 | TGTGCCAGTAGTAATTTACCGGGACAGGGGGCTAGCGAGACCCAGTACTTC | CASSNLPGQGASETQYF
TRBJ1-5 | few | TRBV18 | TRBD1 | TGTGCCAGCTCAATACAGGGGTATGGTAGCCAGCCCCAGCATTTT | CASSIQGYGSQPQHF
TRBJ1-5 | few | TRBV20-1 | NA | TGCAGTGCTTCCGCAGGGGTGAGAAACCAGCATTTT | CSASAGVRNQHF
TRBJ2-7 | NA | TRBV21-1 | NA | TGTGCCAGCAGCAAACAAATGCAGGGGGCCCAATCCTACGAGCAGTACTTC | CASSKQMQGAQSYEQYF
TRBJ2-1 | few | TRBV7-9 | TRBD1 | TGTGCCAGCAGCTTGGGACAGGGCGTCTACAATGAGCAGTTCTTC | CASSLGQGVYNEQFF
TRBJ1-2 | few | TRBV7-2 | NA | TGTGCCAGCAGCGTCCCCGGGGACTATGGCTACACCTTC | CASSVPGDYGYTF
TRBJ1-5 | NA | TRBV28 | NA | TGTGCCAGCAGCGGGCAGGGGATAGACAATCAGCCCCAGCATTTT | CASSGQGIDNQPQHF
TRBJ2-1 | NA | TRBV27 | NA | TGTGCCAGCAGTTTAGGGCCCCAGGCAAGCAATGAGCAGTTCTTC | CASSLGPQASNEQFF
TRBJ2-2 | few | TRBV20-1 | NA | TGCAGTGTTGGACGGGGGCCGACCGGGGAGCTGTTTTTT | CSVGRGPTGELFF
TRBJ2-1 | NA | TRBV29-1 | NA | TGCAGCGTTGAAGATCGGCACAGCTCCTACAATGAGCAGTTCTTC | CSVEDRHSSYNEQFF
TRBJ2-5 | NA | TRBV23-1 | TRBD2 | TGCGCCAGCAGTCCCCAGGCTAGCGGGGGGGAACAAGAGACCCAGTACTTC | CASSPQASGGEQETQYF
TRBJ2-7 | few | TRBV6-5 | NA | TGTGCCGTCCGGGGCTCCTACGAGCAGTACTTC | CAVRGSYEQYF
TRBJ2-1 | NA | TRBV2 | TRBD2 | TGTACCTTCAGTCCCACGGGACTAGCGGGGGGGTACTACAATGAGCAGTTCTTC | CTFSPTGLAGGYYNEQFF
TRBJ2-5 | NA | TRBV7-9 | NA | TGTGCCAGCAGCTTAGTAGATCCCCGTGGGATGGAGACCCAGTACTTC | CASSLVDPRGMETQYF
TRBJ1-1 | few | TRBV4-1 | NA | TGCGCCAGCAGCCAAGAGCCAGCGAACACTGAAGCTTTCTTT | CASSQEPANTEAFF
TRBJ2-3 | few | TRBV7-9 | NA | TGTGCCAGCAGCTCCGACTGGGGCACAGATACGCAGTATTTT | CASSSDWGTDTQYF
TRBJ1-1 | few | TRBV29-1 | NA | TGCAGCGTTGAAAAACCAGGGGCGTGGACTGAAGCTTTCTTT | CSVEKPGAWTEAFF
TRBJ2-3 | NA | TRBV19 | TRBD1 | TGTGCCAGTGAATCAGGGGGCTCAGATACGCAGTATTTT | CASESGGSDTQYF
TRBJ2-5 | NA | TRBV23-1 | TRBD1 | TGCGCCAGCAGTCAATCGCAGACAGGGGGCCAAGAGACCCAGTACTTC | CASSQSQTGGQETQYF
TRBJ2-5 | few | TRBV12-3/TRBV12-4 | TRBD2 | TGTGCCAGCAGTCTCTCTCGACTAGCGGGGAGGCGATTAGGAGAGACCCAGTACTTC | CASSLSRLAGRRLGETQYF
TRBJ2-1 | NA | TRBV15 | NA | TGTGCCACCAGCAGAGATAGGGACCGGTTCTACAATGAGCAGTTCTTC | CATSRDRDRFYNEQFF
TRBJ2-1 | NA | TRBV4-3 | TRBD2 | TGCGCCAGCAGCCAAGATGGGGGGGGAAAGAATGAGCAGTTCTTC | CASSQDGGGKNEQFF
TRBJ1-1 | NA | TRBV5-1 | NA | TGCGCCAGCAGCTTCACGGGGCCTGACACTGAAGCTTTCTTT | CASSFTGPDTEAFF
TRBJ2-3 | NA | TRBV5-1 | NA | TGCGCCAGCAGCCCCCGACCCGGGGCCACAGATACGCAGTATTTT | CASSPRPGATDTQYF
TRBJ1-1 | few | TRBV4-1 | NA | TGCGCCAGCGCCTCACCACAAACCAGATTGAACACTGAAGCTTTCTTT | CASASPQTRLNTEAFF
TRBJ2-7 | NA | TRBV5-1 | TRBD1 | TGCGCCAGCAGCTTACGGACAGGGGCTAGCACCTCCTACGAGCAGTACTTC | CASSLRTGASTSYEQYF